This T cell receptor (beta chain) was profiled in a study of blood T cell repertoires in COVID-19. Looking at the study overall: T cells, B-cell-depleted T cells, or PBMCs supplied cDNA or gDNA.

How the authors handled the data: Estimated nucleated cell counts came from reference gene primer amplification. Using immunoSEQ multiplex PCR, the repertoire was profiled, and TCRdb retains in-frame clones only, with some absent. The DNA gave D and trimming, while V, J and clone size come from that table. The profile covers 160,000 or so clones, with around four fifths appearing a single time and roughly 8% taken by the ten largest. CDR3 length: 15 amino acids. V dropped 2 bases and J dropped 0; count of bases not matched to a gene: 4. The V gene's germline CDR1 is SGHTA and CDR2 FQGTGA. This clone came up once.

The receptor was derived from a woman aged 45-60 years who had recovered from COVID-19. The sample comprised PBMCs or T cells enriched from blood (not recorded which). V is TRBV7-3 and J is TRBJ2-7, with 7 positions matching TRBD2. This CDR3 reads CASSLGGSLSYEQYF. In DNA form, the CDR3 reads TGTGCCAGCAGCTTAGGCGGGAGCCTCTCCTACGAGCAGTACTTC.